Each of the 30 T cell receptor beta chains below was sequenced from the same sample in a study of control samples from healthy donors and cancer patients. Clones were read by immunoSEQ multiplex PCR, and TCRdb kept only the in-frame ones, dropping some. The repertoire holds about 180,000 clones, 90% seen once, with about 1.4% in the top ten. Sequencing was performed on blood. The receptors derive from a woman aged 45 to 65 in good health.

This chain links TRBV6-6 with TRBJ1-2; tentatively, D is TRBD1 (5 bases). The length of the CDR3 is 15 residues. V lost 7 bases to trimming and J lost 3 bases, with 18 bases between them. Germline lookup yields CDR1 MNHNY and CDR2 SVGAGI (reference sequence). CDR3 in amino acids: CASTSTGGADYGYTF. For the CDR3, the DNA is TGTGCCAGCACGTCAACGGGAGGGGCCGACTATGGCTACACCTTC.

This clone was seen only a few times. The rearrangement links TRBV18 to TRBJ2-5; D not certain. V shed 2 bases and J shed 2 bases, with 12 bases lying between them. This CDR3 spans 15 amino acids. Germline-derived CDR1 and CDR2 are KGHSH and LQKENI. Here the CDR3 reads CASSPRIEEQETQYF. The CDR3 region has the DNA TGTGCCAGCTCACCAAGGATTGAAGAACAAGAGACCCAGTACTTC.

This rearrangement joins TRBV7-2 to TRBJ1-5; 11 nucleotides agree with TRBD1. Germline V gene lookup returns CDR1 SGHTA and CDR2 FQGNSA. The CDR3 covers 15 residues. V lost 5 bases and J lost 7; bases outside the gene matches: 7. The CDR3 loop is CASSPGQGAGQPQHF. The CDR3 DNA sequence: TGTGCCAGCAGCCCAGGACAGGGGGCAGGGCAGCCCCAGCATTTT. Supplemented by reference TRBV7-2 and TRBJ1-5, the full variable domain reads GAGVSQSPSNKVTEKGKDVELRCDPISGHTALYWYRQSLGQGLEFLIYFQGNSAPDKSGLPSDRFSAERTGGSVSTLTIQRTQQEDSAVYLCASSPGQGAGQPQHFGDGTRLSIL.

The chain links TRBV25-1 to TRBJ2-1; 12 nucleotides match TRBD2. The V gene's germline CDR1 is MGHDK and CDR2 SYGVNS. The J segment lost 4 bases and the V segment lost 6 bases, leaving 4 bases of the junction unmatched. The CDR3 length is 15 residues. CDR3 loop: CASSGGLAGYNEQFF. CDR3 in DNA: TGTGCCAGCAGCGGGGGACTAGCGGGTTACAATGAGCAGTTCTTC.

The chain couples TRBV2 to TRBJ1-2; 12 nucleotides line up with TRBD1. J gave up 5 bases and V 5 bases, and 6 bases lay outside the gene matches. Germline loops: CDR1 SNHLY, CDR2 FYNNEI. The CDR3 consists of 15 residues. DNA for the CDR3: TGTGCCAGCAGTAAGGGACAGGGGGCAGGATATGGCTACACCTTC. Amino acids: CASSKGQGAGYGYTF.

This sequence joins TRBV7-3 and TRBJ2-2; a possible D gene is TRBD2 (5 bases). Germline V gene data show CDR1 as SGHTA and CDR2 as FQGTGA. The CDR3 length is 16 residues. Between the trimmed V and J ends, which lost 3 bases and 5 bases, there was a span of 16 bases. In nucleotides, the CDR3 is TGTGCCAGCAGCTTCTCGGGGTCGGTAGAGACCGGGGAGCTGTTTTTT. It is translated as CASSFSGSVETGELFF.

The chain has TRBV30 and TRBJ2-3; maybe TRBD1 (8 bases). V lost 5 bases, J lost 12 bases, and 18 bases lay in between. This CDR3 is 12 amino acids long. CDR1 and CDR2 (germline): GTSNPN, SVGIG (reference sequence). The CDR3 here is CAWGRDRPNQYF. CDR3 nucleotide sequence: TGTGCCTGGGGGAGGGACAGGCCAAATCAGTATTTT. The variable domain in full, with the rest retrieved from reference TRBV30 and TRBJ2-3, is SQTIHQWPATLVQPVGSPLSLECTVEGTSNPNLYWYRQAAGRGLQLLFYSVGIGQISSEVPQNLSASRPQDRQFILSSKKLLLSDSGFYLCAWGRDRPNQYFGPGTRLTVL.

The V call is TRBV7-3, the J call TRBJ2-2, with 10 bases matching TRBD2. This CDR3 region has 15 residues. CDR1 and CDR2 (germline): SGHTA, FQGTGA. With 6 bases clipped from V and 5 bases from J, the junction kept 6 bases outside the gene matches. Here the CDR3 reads CASSLSGLATGELFF. The CDR3 region has the DNA TGTGCCAGCAGTCTTTCGGGACTAGCGACCGGGGAGCTGTTTTTT.

This clone was found once. The J gene is TRBJ1-1, the V gene TRBV28, with D possibly being TRBD1 (6 bases). Germline loops: CDR1 MDHEN, CDR2 SYDVKM. The CDR3 covers 15 residues. Trimming took off 3 bases at V and 7 bases at J, with 18 bases between the two ends. The CDR3 sequence: CASSFLGQQGSEAFF. DNA for the CDR3: TGTGCCAGCAGTTTTCTTGGACAACAGGGCAGTGAAGCTTTCTTT.

This chain links TRBV27 with TRBJ1-5, with 10 bases fitting TRBD1. The V segment lost 2 bases and the J segment 0 bases; nucleotides outside the gene matches: 16. CDR1 and CDR2 from the germline V gene are MNHEY and SMNVEV (reference sequence). The CDR3 consists of 21 residues. CDR3 residues: CASSLSFGGTGARYSNQPQHF. The CDR3 coding sequence is TGTGCCAGCAGTTTAAGTTTTGGAGGGACAGGGGCCAGATATAGCAATCAGCCCCAGCATTTT.

V usage is TRBV7-3 and J usage is TRBJ2-3; 7 nucleotides line up with TRBD2. Germline V gene sequence: CDR1 SGHTA, CDR2 FQGTGA. This CDR3 spans 16 amino acids. V was clipped by 0 bases and J by 4 bases; unmatched bases: 7. Here the CDR3 reads CASSLTGGGLADTQYF. The CDR3 nucleotides read TGTGCCAGCAGCTTAACCGGGGGAGGACTAGCAGATACGCAGTATTTT.

The V gene is TRBV12-3 or TRBV12-4, the J gene TRBJ1-6; 7 nucleotides line up with TRBD1. The V segment lost 7 bases and the J segment 9 bases; nucleotides outside the gene matches: 3. The CDR3 length is 12 residues. The CDR3 loop reads CASTHRGSPLHF. CDR3 bases: TGTGCCAGCACCCACAGGGGTTCACCCCTCCACTTT.

The V gene is TRBV11-2, the J gene TRBJ1-2; D might be TRBD1 (6 bases). Germline V lookup: CDR1 SGHAT, CDR2 FQNNGV. The CDR3 is made up of 15 amino acids. V lost 5 bases and J lost 8, with 21 bases in between. This CDR3 is CASSTPGQGTRGYTF. The CDR3 nucleotides are TGTGCCAGCAGCACCCCAGGCCAGGGGACAAGGGGCTACACCTTC.

This rearrangement joins TRBV2 to TRBJ1-2; maybe TRBD1 (5 bases). There are 13 residues in the CDR3. Trimming took off 6 bases at V and 4 bases at J, with 12 bases between the two ends. CDR1 and CDR2 from the germline V gene are SNHLY and FYNNEI. The CDR3 DNA is TGTGCCAGCAGAGTAGTAGGGGTCTATGGCTACACCTTC. Translated: CASRVVGVYGYTF.

This clone was found once. V is TRBV24-1 and J is TRBJ2-7; weak D call: TRBD2 (6 bases). The V gene lost 4 bases and the J gene lost 13 bases, with 16 bases spanning the gap. The V gene's germline CDR1 is KGHDR and CDR2 SFDVKD. This CDR3 spans 12 amino acids. CDR3 sequence: CATSEGGSGLYF. In nucleotides, the CDR3 is TGTGCCACCAGTGAGGGGGGAAGTGGACTTTACTTC.

In regard to this clone: At one end the junction does not follow the germline gene, possibly because of a read error. The J gene is TRBJ1-2, the V gene TRBV6-6, with TRBD1 identical over 7 bases. Germline V gene data show CDR1 as MNHNY and CDR2 as SVGAGI (reference sequence). CDR3 length equals 11 residues. The CDR3 region is CASSYTDRASF. CDR3 nucleotide sequence: TGTGCCAGCAGTTACACCGACAGGGCATCCTTC.

The CDR3 DNA follows: TGCGCCAGCAGCTTGGGACAGGGTCCTGAAGCTTTCTTT. It encodes CASSLGQGPEAFF. This chain uses TRBV5-1 with TRBJ1-1; 7 bases match TRBD1. Germline V gives CDR1 SGHRS, CDR2 YFSETQ. V shed 0 bases, J shed 6 bases, and the junction held 2 bases outside the gene matches. The CDR3 loop spans 13 amino acids.

This chain connects TRBV5-1 to TRBJ1-4, with no clear D. V was clipped by 0 bases and J by 3 bases, with 9 bases between them. CDR3 length equals 15 residues. Germline lookup yields CDR1 SGHRS and CDR2 YFSETQ. CDR3 in amino acids: CASSLAVGANEKLFF. The DNA for the CDR3 is TGCGCCAGCAGCTTGGCAGTCGGGGCTAATGAAAAACTGTTTTTT.

V gene TRBV5-1 combines with J gene TRBJ1-2, with D unresolved. The germline gives CDR1 SGHRS, CDR2 YFSETQ. The CDR3 runs 15 residues. V was cut by 0 bases and J by 4 bases, with 13 bases left in between. The CDR3 nucleotides are TGCGCCAGCAGCTTGGATAGTAACAGCTTCTATGGCTACACCTTC. Translation: CASSLDSNSFYGYTF.

V is TRBV28 and J is TRBJ1-4; maybe TRBD1 (6 bases). Trimming cost V 2 bases and J 5 bases, with 9 bases left between them. Germline loops: CDR1 MDHEN, CDR2 SYDVKM. The CDR3 extends over 14 amino acids. This chain's CDR3 is CASSLGQPNEKLFF. CDR3 in DNA: TGTGCCAGCAGTTTAGGACAGCCGAATGAAAAACTGTTTTTT.

The gene calls are TRBV19 and TRBJ2-1; D call uncertain. CDR3 size: 14 residues. Germline CDR1 and CDR2: LNHDA and SQIVND (reference sequence). Trimming pared 10 bases from V and 5 bases from J, leaving 18 bases between. DNA of the CDR3: TGTGCCACCCCAGGTTTGGGCCCAAACAATGAGCAGTTCTTC. Protein product: CATPGLGPNNEQFF.

This chain connects TRBV7-9 to TRBJ1-4, with unresolved D. Germline lookup yields CDR1 SEHNR and CDR2 FQNEAQ (reference sequence). The V end was cut by 2 bases, the J end by 8 bases, with 6 bases between. The CDR3 consists of 12 residues. The CDR3 is CASSLPDEKLFF. The CDR3 DNA reads TGTGCCAGCAGCTTACCGGACGAAAAACTGTTTTTT.

The rearrangement links TRBV28 to TRBJ2-2; D gene ambiguous. Trimming shortened V by 5 bases and J by 5 bases, and 12 bases separated the two germline ends. CDR1 and CDR2 (germline): MDHEN, SYDVKM. There are 14 residues in the CDR3. CDR3: CASSTFLETGELFF. Written as DNA, the CDR3 is TGTGCCAGCAGTACTTTTCTAGAGACCGGGGAGCTGTTTTTT. The full variable domain, its missing parts supplied by reference TRBV28 and TRBJ2-2, is DVKVTQSSRYLVKRTGEKVFLECVQDMDHENMFWYRQDPGLGLRLIYFSYDVKMKEKGDIPEGYSVSREKKERFSLILESASTNQTSMYLCASSTFLETGELFFGEGSRLTVL.

The CDR3 spells CASSLEGGGYGYTF. Here the CDR3 DNA reads TGCGCCAGCAGCTTGGAGGGGGGGGGCTATGGCTACACCTTC. The chain uses TRBV5-1 and TRBJ1-2; the D gene is possibly TRBD1 (6 bases). The CDR3 runs 14 residues. Germline-derived CDR1 and CDR2 are SGHRS and YFSETQ. The V and J ends lost 0 bases and 4 bases respectively, with 10 bases between them.

The chain couples TRBV28 to TRBJ2-3; perhaps TRBD1 as D (5 bases). This CDR3 region has 15 residues. V was shortened by 5 bases and J by 4 bases, with 16 bases between the two germline ends. The germline gives CDR1 MDHEN, CDR2 SYDVKM. This CDR3 reads CASSPGPFLADTQYF. CDR3 sequence (DNA): TGTGCCAGCAGTCCAGGGCCCTTTCTGGCAGATACGCAGTATTTT.

This chain joins TRBV30 and TRBJ2-6, with D perhaps TRBD1 (5 bases). The CDR3 has 12 amino acids. The germline V and J ends were trimmed by 8 bases and 2 bases, with 7 bases remaining between them. Germline assignment: CDR1 GTSNPN and CDR2 SVGIG (reference sequence). In DNA, the CDR3 is TGTGCCGGCAGGGCTGGGGCCAACGTCCTGACTTTC. It translates to CAGRAGANVLTF. Full variable domain (rest looked up from reference TRBV30 and TRBJ2-6): SQTIHQWPATLVQPVGSPLSLECTVEGTSNPNLYWYRQAAGRGLQLLFYSVGIGQISSEVPQNLSASRPQDRQFILSSKKLLLSDSGFYLCAGRAGANVLTFGAGSRLTVL.

The genes are TRBV9 and TRBJ1-2; a possible D gene is TRBD1 (6 bases). Germline V gene lookup returns CDR1 SGDLS and CDR2 YYNGEE. This CDR3 has 14 residues. Trimming took 4 bases from V and 6 from J, leaving 16 bases between them. This CDR3 reads CASSKTGTENGYTF. DNA for the CDR3: TGTGCCAGCAGCAAAACAGGGACGGAGAATGGCTACACCTTC.

The chain is built from TRBV6-2 or TRBV6-3 and TRBJ2-1; perhaps TRBD2 as D (5 bases). Looked up from germline, CDR1 is MNHEY and CDR2 is SVGEGT. V was pared by 3 bases and J by 4 bases, with 10 bases between. The CDR3 is 14 amino acids. The CDR3 loop reads CASSYGQRYNEQFF. CDR3 nucleotide sequence: TGTGCCAGCAGTTATGGGCAGCGGTACAATGAGCAGTTCTTC.

This clone occurred a few times. The chain uses TRBV7-3 and TRBJ1-6; a weak D match, TRBD1 (5 bases). Germline V gene lookup returns CDR1 SGHTA and CDR2 FQGTGA. The CDR3 totals 14 residues. The V and J ends lost 2 bases and 10 bases respectively, with 12 bases between them. This CDR3 reads CASSLSGGESPLHF. For the CDR3, the DNA is TGTGCCAGCAGCTTATCTGGGGGTGAATCACCCCTCCACTTT.

This clone is a singleton in its sample. The chain links TRBV19 to TRBJ1-5, with 10 bases lining up with TRBD1. This CDR3 contains 17 residues. Germline lookup yields CDR1 LNHDA and CDR2 SQIVND (reference sequence). After removal of 7 bases from V and 2 bases from J, the junction contained 11 bases not matched to a gene. The CDR3 bases are TGTGCCAGTACCCCTGGACAGGGGGGGCCAGGCAATCAGCCCCAGCATTTT. It translates to CASTPGQGGPGNQPQHF.